The present T cell receptor beta chain was sequenced within a study of CD8 T cells in ankylosing spondylitis. Whole-study results and caveats: One TCR beta motif, made up of 7 or 8 highly homologous variants, appeared characteristic of ankylosing spondylitis blood.

This clonotype was detected only a few times. The antigen is not known. The CDR3 loop spans 14 amino acids. In germline, CDR1 is LGHDT, CDR2 YNNKEL (reference sequence). The V end lost 0 bases, the J end lost 4 bases, and 7 bases lay between the germline ends. As the method for making TCR beta libraries, quantitative 5'-RACE with molecular barcodes was used. From the 5' RACE reads, TCRdb called clonotypes with MiXCR, one entry per CDR3 protein. The table shows fewer than 550,000 distinct CDR3 sequences, with under 5.5% occurring only once. The TCR sequence derives from a male donor with ankylosing spondylitis. The sample consisted of blood, either unsorted or a sorted T cell fraction (not recorded which). This chain joins TRBV3-1 and TRBJ1-5; unclear D gene. The CDR3 reads CASSQDIGNQPQHF. The DNA of the CDR3 is TGTGCCAGCAGCCAAGATATTGGTAATCAGCCCCAGCATTTT. The full variable domain, in which reference TRBV3-1 and TRBJ1-5 provide the parts outside the CDR3, is DTAVSQTPKYLVTQMGNDKSIKCEQNLGHDTMYWYKQDSKKFLKIMFSYNNKELIINETVPNRFSPKSPDKAHLNLHINSLELGDSAVYFCASSQDIGNQPQHFGDGTRLSIL.